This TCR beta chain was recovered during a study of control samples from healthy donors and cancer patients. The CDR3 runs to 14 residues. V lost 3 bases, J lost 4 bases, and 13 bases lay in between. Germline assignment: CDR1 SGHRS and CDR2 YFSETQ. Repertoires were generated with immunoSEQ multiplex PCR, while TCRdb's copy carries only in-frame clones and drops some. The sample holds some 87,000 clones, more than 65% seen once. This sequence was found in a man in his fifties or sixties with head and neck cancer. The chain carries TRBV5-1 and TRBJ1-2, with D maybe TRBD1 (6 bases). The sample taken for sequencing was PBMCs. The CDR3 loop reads CASSSNRETYGYTF. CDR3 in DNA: TGCGCCAGCAGCTCGAACAGGGAAACCTATGGCTACACCTTC.